This T cell receptor (beta chain) is drawn from a study of cytomegalovirus exposure and HLA in healthy donors. Across the whole study: Of approximately 400 genotyped donors, around 84% clustered with self-reported Caucasian donors. Study-level results: A missense DCLRE1C variant was associated with V- and J-gene trimming of TCR beta chains in a later analysis, and an independent cohort replicated the association. TCR beta chains numbering more than 150 were designated cytomegalovirus-associated. Many donors shared some public TCRs, even though most TCR sequences were rare.

The PCR contained 60 Vbeta and 13 Jbeta primers. Assay used: immunoSEQ multiplex PCR; TCRdb lists only in-frame clones, some missing. The sample has about 140,000 clones; around three fifths are singletons. V shed 7 bases and J 8 bases; nucleotides not matched to a gene: 12. The CDR3 is made up of 15 amino acids. The germline V gene encodes CDR1 SNHLY and CDR2 FYNNEI. This clone occurred once. Antigen specificity is unknown. This TCR was sampled from a male donor in good health and CMV-seronegative. J is TRBJ2-1 and V is TRBV2, with TRBD2 matching over 9 bases. Sequenced input: PBMCs. The CDR3 DNA sequence: TGTGCCAGCATGGGGGGCGGGGGGGCTGTCGATGAGCAGTTCTTC. Translation: CASMGGGGAVDEQFF.